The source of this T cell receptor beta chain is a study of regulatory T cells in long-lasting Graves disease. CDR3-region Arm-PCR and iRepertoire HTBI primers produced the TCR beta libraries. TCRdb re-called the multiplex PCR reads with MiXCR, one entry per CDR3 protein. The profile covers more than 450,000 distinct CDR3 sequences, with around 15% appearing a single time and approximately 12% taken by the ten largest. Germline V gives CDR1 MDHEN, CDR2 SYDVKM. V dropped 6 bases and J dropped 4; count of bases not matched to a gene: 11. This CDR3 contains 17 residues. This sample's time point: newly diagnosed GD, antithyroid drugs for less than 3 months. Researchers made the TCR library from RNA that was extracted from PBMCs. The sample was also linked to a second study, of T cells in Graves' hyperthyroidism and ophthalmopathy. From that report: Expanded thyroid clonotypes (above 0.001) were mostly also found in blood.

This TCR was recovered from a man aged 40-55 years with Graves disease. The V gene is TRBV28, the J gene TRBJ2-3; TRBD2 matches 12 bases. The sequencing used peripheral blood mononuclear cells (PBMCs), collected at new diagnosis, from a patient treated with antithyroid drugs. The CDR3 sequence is CASSHRLAGDKSDTQYF. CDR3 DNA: TGTGCCAGCAGCCACAGACTAGCGGGAGACAAGTCAGATACGCAGTATTTT.